This T cell receptor (beta chain) was recorded in a study of shared clonotypes between healthy human individuals. There were no recent acute infections or vaccinations among the donors, who were healthy HIV-negative adults. The CDR3 has 15 residues. The V gene's germline CDR1 is SGHKS and CDR2 YYEKEE (reference sequence). V was cut by 4 bases and J by 5 bases, with 15 bases left in between. Clones were sequenced by immunoSEQ multiplex PCR, and TCRdb holds only the in-frame ones, with some missing. The sample lists 650,000 to 800,000 clones, 55% to 75% seen once, with around 1.8% in the top ten. The TCR was taken from a woman aged 30 to 39 in good health. V usage is TRBV5-5 and J usage is TRBJ2-2, with a tentative D call TRBD1 (6 bases). Sequenced sample: memory CD4+ T cells sorted from blood. Specified subset: CD45RA-negative fraction. The CDR3 protein is CASSVVQGLTGELFF. The CDR3, as DNA: TGTGCCAGCAGCGTTGTTCAGGGGTTGACCGGGGAGCTGTTTTTT.